The 32 T cell receptor beta chains presented below share a single source sample, sequenced in a study of CD8+CD57+ T cells in acquired aplastic anemia. Patients chosen for sequencing had shown CD8+CD57+ cell expansion by flow cytometry. The use of genomic DNA as template underpinned the TCR beta VDJ and CDR3 profiling. TCRdb processed the reads anew with MiXCR; each CDR3 protein has one entry. Of 300,000 or so distinct CDR3 sequences in the sample, about three fifths are singletons; the top ten hold under 1.5%. Sequenced material: sorted CD4+, CD8+, or CD8+CD57+ T cells (not recorded which) from PBMCs. These receptor sequences come from a human donor with aplastic anemia.

As for this clonotype: A much larger clone lies a single base off, so this may be a read error. The J gene is TRBJ2-4, the V gene TRBV7-2, with D uncertain. This CDR3 is 14 amino acids long. CDR1 is SGHTA and CDR2 is FQGNSA in the germline V gene. The CDR3, as DNA: TGTGCCAGCAGCTTAGTTATAGCCAAAAACATTCAGTGCTTC. It is translated as CASSLVIAKNIQCF. The entire variable domain, with the rest obtained from reference TRBV7-2 and TRBJ2-4, is as follows: GAGVSQSPSNKVTEKGKDVELRCDPISGHTALYWYRQSLGQGLEFLIYFQGNSAPDKSGLPSDRFSAERTGGSVSTLTIQRTQQEDSAVYLCASSLVIAKNIQCFGAGTRLSVL.

This clonotype was counted only a few times. This chain joins TRBV2 and TRBJ2-1; the match to TRBD1 covers 9 bases. The V gene's germline CDR1 is SNHLY and CDR2 FYNNEI. The CDR3 consists of 14 residues. V was clipped by 10 bases and J by 8 bases; unmatched bases: 12. DNA for the CDR3: TGTGCCATACAGGGGGCACAGAGGGCAGATGAGCAGTTCTTC. It translates to CAIQGAQRADEQFF. The entire variable domain, with the rest obtained from reference TRBV2 and TRBJ2-1, is as follows: EPEVTQTPSHQVTQMGQEVILRCVPISNHLYFYWYRQILGQKVEFLVSFYNNEISEKSEIFDDQFSVERPDGSNFTLKIRSTKLEDSAMYFCAIQGAQRADEQFFGPGTRLTVL.

The V call is TRBV10-3, the J call TRBJ1-1, with D possibly being TRBD1 (6 bases). Germline V gene sequence: CDR1 ENHRY, CDR2 SYGVKD. V shed 1 base and J shed 1 base, with 10 bases lying between them. CDR3 length: 15 residues. CDR3 DNA: TGTGCCATCAGTGAGTGGGGGCAGGGGAACACTGAAGCTTTCTTT. Residues: CAISEWGQGNTEAFF.

This chain links TRBV5-8 with TRBJ1-4; tentative D call: TRBD1 (5 bases). V lost 1 base and J 11 bases, leaving 6 bases between the germline ends. CDR1 is SGHTS, CDR2 YDEGEE, per germline. CDR3 size: 11 residues. The CDR3 DNA reads TGTGCCAGCAGCTTGACAGGCAAACTGTTTTTT. Translated, it gives CASSLTGKLFF.

V and J are TRBV2 and TRBJ1-6; 7 bases agree with TRBD1. The CDR3 length is 14 residues. The germline V gene has CDR1 SNHLY and CDR2 FYNNEI. V gave up 5 bases and J gave up 9 bases; unmatched junction bases: 7. DNA of the CDR3: TGTGCCAGCAGTCGACAGGGTTCTAGTTCACCCCTCCACTTT. It codes for CASSRQGSSSPLHF.

This chain uses TRBV24-1 with TRBJ2-3; 9 bases match TRBD2. The CDR3 contains 16 residues. CDR1 is KGHDR and CDR2 is SFDVKD in the germline V gene. The V and J ends lost 3 bases and 0 bases, in that order; junction bases with no gene match: 3. This chain's CDR3 is CATSDRLAGSTDTQYF. For the CDR3, the DNA is TGTGCCACCAGTGATCGCCTAGCGGGGAGCACAGATACGCAGTATTTT.

This clonotype was counted at least ten times. The CDR3 spells CASSQDLVFQETQYF. Written as DNA, the CDR3 is TGTGCCAGCAGCCAAGATTTGGTCTTCCAAGAGACCCAGTACTTC. J is TRBJ2-5 and V is TRBV3-1; D is unresolved. Germline V gene data show CDR1 as LGHDT and CDR2 as YNNKEL (reference sequence). CDR3 length: 15 amino acids. V was clipped by 0 bases and J by 1 base, with 9 bases between them.

This clonotype was counted at least ten times. The chain links TRBV7-3 to TRBJ2-1; a weak D match, TRBD2 (7 bases). This CDR3 has 12 amino acids. Germline V gene sequence: CDR1 SGHTA, CDR2 FQGTGA. The V end lost 1 base, the J end lost 10 bases, and 8 bases lay between the germline ends. CDR3 in amino acids: CASSLSGGEQFF. CDR3 DNA sequence: TGTGCCAGCAGCTTAAGCGGGGGCGAGCAGTTCTTC.

This chain connects TRBV19 to TRBJ1-1; D is undetermined. The germline CDR1 and CDR2 sequences are LNHDA and SQIVND (reference sequence). Trimming cost V 9 bases and J 1 base, with 21 bases left between them. The CDR3 has 16 residues. The CDR3 protein is CASSLVSGPPNTEAFF. DNA for the CDR3: TGTGCCAGCAGCTTAGTAAGTGGACCCCCGAACACTGAAGCTTTCTTT.

In its sample, this clonotype was seen a few times. The chain carries TRBV20-1 and TRBJ2-1, with 10 bases that match TRBD1. Germline V gives CDR1 DFQATT, CDR2 SNEGSKA (reference sequence). The junction had 7 bases not matched to a gene; V was cut back by 0 bases and J by 2 bases. The CDR3 is made up of 17 amino acids. CDR3 nucleotide sequence: TGCAGTGCTAGAGACCTACAAGGACAGGGGGCCTACAATGAGCAGTTCTTC. As protein: CSARDLQGQGAYNEQFF.

This clonotype was seen once. The chain recombines TRBV29-1 with TRBJ2-5; D perhaps matches TRBD2 (6 bases). Looked up from germline, CDR1 is SQVTM and CDR2 is ANQGSEA. The length of the CDR3 is 13 residues. Trimming removed 3 bases at V and 1 base at J, with 9 bases between. The CDR3 DNA is TGCAGCGTTGACGGGGGAGTCCAAGAGACCCAGTACTTC. Residues: CSVDGGVQETQYF. Full variable domain (rest looked up from reference TRBV29-1 and TRBJ2-5): SAVISQKPSRDICQRGTSLTIQCQVDSQVTMMFWYRQQPGQSLTLIATANQGSEATYESGFVIDKFPISRPNLTFSTLTVSNMSPEDSSIYLCSVDGGVQETQYFGPGTRLLVL.

The gene calls are TRBV7-3 and TRBJ2-2; 9 positions agree with TRBD2. The CDR3 length is 14 residues. Germline-derived CDR1 and CDR2 are SGHTA and FQGTGA. The J segment lost 11 bases and the V segment lost 1 base, leaving 5 bases of the junction unmatched. The CDR3 DNA reads TGTGCCAGCAGCTTAAGCGGGAGGGTAGGCGAGCTGTTTTTT. It encodes CASSLSGRVGELFF.

This rearrangement joins TRBV30 to TRBJ2-3, with 11 bases identical to TRBD2. The length of the CDR3 is 15 residues. Per the germline V gene, CDR1 is GTSNPN and CDR2 is SVGIG (reference sequence). Trimming at V came to 2 bases and at J to 4 bases, leaving 5 bases not matched to a gene. The DNA for the CDR3 is TGTGCCTGGAGTCCACAACTAGCGGGAGCAGATACGCAGTATTTT. This translates into CAWSPQLAGADTQYF. Full variable domain (missing parts from reference TRBV30 and TRBJ2-3): SQTIHQWPATLVQPVGSPLSLECTVEGTSNPNLYWYRQAAGRGLQLLFYSVGIGQISSEVPQNLSASRPQDRQFILSSKKLLLSDSGFYLCAWSPQLAGADTQYFGPGTRLTVL.

This clonotype has just a few counts. The rearrangement uses TRBV7-6 and TRBJ1-3; maybe TRBD1 (6 bases). The CDR3 contains 15 residues. V was clipped by 5 bases and J by 4 bases, with 15 bases between them. The germline gives CDR1 SGHVS, CDR2 FNYEAQ. The CDR3 nucleotides are TGTGCCAGCAGCCCTCTACAGGGAGAAGGAAACACCATATATTTT. It translates to CASSPLQGEGNTIYF. The full variable domain, in which reference TRBV7-6 and TRBJ1-3 provide the parts outside the CDR3, is GAGVSQSPRYKVTKRGQDVALRCDPISGHVSLYWYRQALGQGPEFLTYFNYEAQQDKSGLPNDRFSAERPEGSISTLTIQRTEQRDSAMYRCASSPLQGEGNTIYFGEGSWLTVV.

This clonotype was observed many times. The chain employs TRBV24-1 and TRBJ1-6, with unresolved D. V was shortened by 3 bases and J by 7 bases, with 15 bases between the two germline ends. This CDR3 region has 16 residues. Per the germline V gene, CDR1 is KGHDR and CDR2 is SFDVKD. This CDR3 reads CATSDPKLGTNSPLHF. CDR3 in DNA: TGTGCCACCAGTGATCCGAAGTTGGGTACCAATTCACCCCTCCACTTT.

This clonotype was recorded many times. This CDR3 reads CASTSGVGFGGELFF. The CDR3 DNA is TGCGCCAGCACTTCGGGCGTGGGCTTCGGCGGGGAGCTGTTTTTT. This chain links TRBV10-1 with TRBJ2-2; D unclear. V was cut by 7 bases and J by 7 bases, with 19 bases left in between. CDR1 is WNHNN and CDR2 is SYGVQD in the germline V gene (reference sequence). CDR3 size: 15 residues.

This chain connects TRBV20-1 to TRBJ2-3; 13 bases are a match to TRBD2. This CDR3 spans 15 amino acids. Germline V lookup: CDR1 DFQATT, CDR2 SNEGSKA (reference sequence). V lost 0 bases, J lost 14 bases, and 11 bases stayed unmatched. The CDR3: CSARDAGLAGRSLYF. CDR3 nucleotides: TGCAGTGCTAGAGATGCGGGACTAGCGGGACGGTCTCTGTATTTT.

V and J are TRBV2 and TRBJ1-1; possibly TRBD1 for D (5 bases). V was trimmed by 4 bases and J by 3 bases, leaving 15 bases between them. This CDR3 contains 15 residues. Germline assignment: CDR1 SNHLY and CDR2 FYNNEI. The CDR3 region has the DNA TGTGCCAGCAGTGTGACGGGGGGAAGGGACACTGAAGCTTTCTTT. Translating gives CASSVTGGRDTEAFF.

Concerning this clonotype itself: Germline is not matched at one junction end, which may reflect a read error. J is TRBJ1-6 and V is TRBV5-6; D remains ambiguous. The CDR3 spans 18 residues. Germline assignment: CDR1 SGHDT and CDR2 YYEEEE. DNA of the CDR3: TGTGCCAGCAGCACCACACAGCCGGCGACGAGGAATAATTCACCCCCCTACTTT. Its translation: CASSTTQPATRNNSPPYF.

Only a few counts were recorded for this clonotype. The V and J genes are TRBV20-1 and TRBJ1-1; no firm D call. CDR1 and CDR2 from the germline V gene are DFQATT and SNEGSKA (reference sequence). V lost 3 bases and J 6 bases, leaving 11 bases between the germline ends. The CDR3 totals 12 residues. CDR3 sequence: CSASGGPAEAFF. The CDR3 DNA follows: TGCAGTGCTAGCGGTGGGCCCGCTGAAGCTTTCTTT.

This clonotype appeared once. This chain joins TRBV29-1 and TRBJ1-2, with 8 bases that match TRBD1. Trimming cost V 5 bases and J 6 bases; bases outside gene matches: 5. Germline V gives CDR1 SQVTM, CDR2 ANQGSEA. The CDR3 is 12 amino acids. The CDR3 loop reads CSVTGQGHGYTF. Here the CDR3 DNA reads TGCAGCGTTACTGGACAGGGTCATGGCTACACCTTC.

CDR3 region: CASSDGEQGNQPQHF. CDR3 coding DNA: TGTGCCAGCAGTGATGGGGAGCAAGGCAATCAGCCCCAGCATTTT. The chain employs TRBV12-3 or TRBV12-4 and TRBJ1-5; D is unresolved. This CDR3 comprises 15 residues. V lost 5 bases, J lost 2 bases, and 13 bases lay in between.

This clonotype was seen many times. The gene calls are TRBV19 and TRBJ2-4; the D gene is possibly TRBD1 (5 bases). The germline CDR1 and CDR2 sequences are LNHDA and SQIVND (reference sequence). Trimming shortened V by 6 bases and J by 12 bases, and 12 bases separated the two germline ends. This CDR3 spans 11 amino acids. As DNA, the CDR3 is TGTGCCAGTAGATTATCAGGGTCTCAGTACTTC. Translated: CASRLSGSQYF.

The rearrangement links TRBV20-1 to TRBJ2-7; 9 nucleotides line up with TRBD2. Germline CDR1 reads DFQATT; CDR2 reads SNEGSKA (reference sequence). CDR3 length: 14 amino acids. CDR3 coding DNA: TGCAGCGTTGCGCTACGACTAGCGGACTACGAGCAGTACTTC. This gives the protein CSVALRLADYEQYF.

The chain joins TRBV10-1 to TRBJ2-3; 7 positions match TRBD2. Germline V gene data show CDR1 as WNHNN and CDR2 as SYGVQD (reference sequence). The ends lost 0 bases at V and 5 bases at J; junction bases unmatched: 5. The CDR3 extends over 15 amino acids. The CDR3 spells CASSESGGGGDTQYF. In nucleotides, the CDR3 is TGCGCCAGCAGTGAGTCAGGCGGGGGTGGAGATACGCAGTATTTT.

This clonotype was recorded once. CDR3 amino acids: CAISGDGSGNTF. The CDR3 nucleotides are TGTGCCATCAGTGGGGACGGGTCTGGAAACACCTTC. The chain is built from TRBV10-3 and TRBJ1-2, with a possible D match to TRBD1 (5 bases). The CDR3 loop spans 12 amino acids. V lost 4 bases and J 12 bases, leaving 15 bases between the germline ends. Germline values: CDR1 ENHRY, CDR2 SYGVKD.

The chain recombines TRBV29-1 with TRBJ2-2; TRBD2 might be the D (5 bases). The germline V gene has CDR1 SQVTM and CDR2 ANQGSEA. The germline V and J ends were trimmed by 4 bases and 13 bases, with 22 bases remaining between them. The CDR3 spans 14 residues. The CDR3 sequence: CSVASGPTGVSLFF. The CDR3 nucleotides read TGCAGCGTTGCCAGCGGCCCAACCGGGGTATCGCTGTTTTTT.

Remarks on this clonotype: It may be a read error: a sequence one base away is much more abundant. The chain has TRBV5-4 and TRBJ1-1; D unresolved. V was trimmed by 5 bases and J by 3 bases, leaving 5 bases between them. The CDR3 has 11 amino acids. Germline V gene sequence: CDR1 SGHNT, CDR2 YYREEE (reference sequence). CDR3 DNA: TGTGCCAGCAGGGAGGACACTGAAGCTTTCTTT. Protein: CASREDTEAFF.

This clonotype appeared many times. The chain joins TRBV10-3 to TRBJ2-2; 7 nucleotides agree with TRBD1. Germline V gene data show CDR1 as ENHRY and CDR2 as SYGVKD. The CDR3 has 14 amino acids. The trim removed 10 bases at V and 5 bases at J, leaving 10 bases unmatched. The DNA of the CDR3 is TGTGCCACCACTGAGACAGGGCAAACCGGGGAGCTGTTTTTT. This codes for CATTETGQTGELFF.

The chain is built from TRBV19 and TRBJ2-3; D unresolved. Germline V CDR1 and CDR2: LNHDA, SQIVND (reference sequence). V was cut by 6 bases and J by 4 bases, with 17 bases left in between. The CDR3 length is 15 residues. CDR3 bases: TGTGCCAGTAGGAACTCCCCTGCCTCGTCAGATACGCAGTATTTT. This codes for CASRNSPASSDTQYF.

This clonotype was counted once. This chain connects TRBV19 to TRBJ1-5; 10 positions agree with TRBD1. Germline V lookup: CDR1 LNHDA, CDR2 SQIVND (reference sequence). Trimming cost V 9 bases and J 3 bases; bases outside gene matches: 5. The CDR3 extends over 14 amino acids. CDR3 loop: CASRQGANNQPQHF. CDR3 nucleotide sequence: TGTGCCAGCCGACAGGGGGCGAACAATCAGCCCCAGCATTTT.

This clonotype showed up just a few times. The chain recombines TRBV25-1 with TRBJ2-1, with TRBD1 matching 7 bases. J lost 8 bases, V lost 3 bases, and 13 bases had no gene match. The germline V gene encodes CDR1 MGHDK and CDR2 SYGVNS. This CDR3 has 16 amino acids. As DNA, the CDR3 is TGTGCCAGCAGTGAGTTTCCGGGACAGATAATGGATGAGCAGTTCTTC. Amino acid sequence: CASSEFPGQIMDEQFF.